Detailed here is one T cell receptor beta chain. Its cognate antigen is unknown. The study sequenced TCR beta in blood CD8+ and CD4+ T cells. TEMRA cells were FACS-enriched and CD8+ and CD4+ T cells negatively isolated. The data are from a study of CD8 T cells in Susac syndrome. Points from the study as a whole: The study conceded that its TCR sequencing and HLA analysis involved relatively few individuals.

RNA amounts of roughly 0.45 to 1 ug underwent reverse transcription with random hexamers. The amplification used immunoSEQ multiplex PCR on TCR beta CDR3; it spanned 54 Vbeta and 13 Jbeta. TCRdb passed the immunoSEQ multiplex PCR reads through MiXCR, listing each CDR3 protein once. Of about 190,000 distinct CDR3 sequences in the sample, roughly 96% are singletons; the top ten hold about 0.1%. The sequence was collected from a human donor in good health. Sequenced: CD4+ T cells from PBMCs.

CDR3 region: CASRELAGVTGTQYF. The CDR3 nucleotides are TGTGCCAGCAGGGAACTAGCGGGGGTAACCGGTACGCAGTATTTT. V gene TRBV9 combines with J gene TRBJ2-3; 11 bases line up with TRBD2. Germline values: CDR1 SGDLS, CDR2 YYNGEE. Germline trimming cut 5 bases from V and 8 bases from J; bases unmatched to any gene: 10. The CDR3 extends over 15 amino acids. Combining the CDR3 with reference TRBV9 and TRBJ2-3 gives the whole variable domain DSGVTQTPKHLITATGQRVTLRCSPRSGDLSVYWYQQSLDQGLQFLIQYYNGEERAKGNILERFSAQQFPDLHSELNLSSLELGDSALYFCASRELAGVTGTQYFGPGTRLTVL.